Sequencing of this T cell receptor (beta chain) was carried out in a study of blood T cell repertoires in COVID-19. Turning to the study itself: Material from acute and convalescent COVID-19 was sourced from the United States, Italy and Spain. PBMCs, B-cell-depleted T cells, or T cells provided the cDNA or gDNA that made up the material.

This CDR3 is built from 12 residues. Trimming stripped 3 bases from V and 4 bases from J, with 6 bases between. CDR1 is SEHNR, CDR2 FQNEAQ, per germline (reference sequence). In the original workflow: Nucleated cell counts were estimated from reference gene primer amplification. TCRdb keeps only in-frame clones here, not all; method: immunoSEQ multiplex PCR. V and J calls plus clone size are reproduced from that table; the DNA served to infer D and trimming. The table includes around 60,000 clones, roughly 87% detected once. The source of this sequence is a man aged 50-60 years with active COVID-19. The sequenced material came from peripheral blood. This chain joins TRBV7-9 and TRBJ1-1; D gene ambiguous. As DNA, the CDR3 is TGTGCCAGCAGCTTCAGGTTCACTGAAGCTTTCTTT. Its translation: CASSFRFTEAFF.